The 18 T cell receptor beta chains reported below all come from one sample, sequenced in a study of blood T cell repertoires in COVID-19. Sequenced by immunoSEQ multiplex PCR; TCRdb stores in-frame clones only, minus some. The table lists 200,000 to 250,000 clones, 88% of them singletons. The source material was peripheral blood. All receptors derive from a woman in her sixties with acute or convalescent COVID-19.

The chain carries TRBV11-3 and TRBJ2-1, with 13 bases lining up with TRBD2. The germline V gene encodes CDR1 SGHNT and CDR2 YENEEA. The trim removed 1 base at V and 6 bases at J, leaving 0 bases unmatched. The CDR3 has 15 residues. The CDR3 reads CASSLGTSGSNEQFF. CDR3 bases: TGTGCCAGCAGCTTAGGGACTAGCGGGAGCAATGAGCAGTTCTTC.

This chain joins TRBV6-5 and TRBJ2-2, with TRBD2 as a possible D gene (7 bases). V dropped 11 bases and J dropped 7 bases, with 23 bases sitting between them. CDR1 and CDR2 from the germline V gene are MNHEY and SVGAGI. This CDR3 is built from 15 residues. The CDR3 region is CAALLPGGWGGELFF. The DNA of the CDR3 is TGTGCCGCCCTCCTTCCGGGGGGCTGGGGCGGGGAGCTGTTTTTT.

CDR3 bases: TGCGCCAGCAGGCAATTTACAGGGACCGGGTATGGCTACACCTTC. Its protein product is CASRQFTGTGYGYTF. The chain carries TRBV4-1 and TRBJ1-2, with D maybe TRBD1 (6 bases). The CDR3 runs to 15 residues. Germline CDR1 MGHRA, CDR2 YSYEKL. The V gene lost 6 bases and the J gene lost 5 bases, with 19 bases spanning the gap.

Here the CDR3 reads CASSETAGGWNEQYF. CDR3 DNA sequence: TGTGCCAGCAGTGAAACGGCGGGGGGATGGAACGAGCAGTACTTC. The chain has TRBV6-1 and TRBJ2-7; the match to TRBD2 covers 8 bases. CDR1 is MNHNS, CDR2 SASEGT, per germline. The V gene end was trimmed by 2 bases and the J gene end by 5 bases; junction bases not matched to a gene: 8. This CDR3 region has 15 residues.

The genes are TRBV19 and TRBJ2-2; D gene unclear. V gave up 1 base and J gave up 6 bases, with 9 bases separating them. Germline values: CDR1 LNHDA, CDR2 SQIVND (reference sequence). CDR3 size: 14 residues. DNA of the CDR3: TGTGCCAGTAGTATAGTGACGGGTGCCGGGGAGCTGTTTTTT. This sequence encodes CASSIVTGAGELFF.

The chain links TRBV11-3 to TRBJ2-3, with 10 bases aligning to TRBD1. J gave up 7 bases and V 7 bases, and 5 bases lay outside the gene matches. This CDR3 is 13 amino acids long. In germline, CDR1 is SGHNT, CDR2 YENEEA. The DNA for the CDR3 is TGTGCCAGCAAGGGACAGGGGTTGCATACGCAGTATTTT. This codes for CASKGQGLHTQYF.

The chain carries TRBV7-2 and TRBJ2-2; no firm D call. The germline gives CDR1 SGHTA, CDR2 FQGNSA. The V end lost 1 base, the J end lost 3 bases, and 6 bases lay between the germline ends. This CDR3 has 14 residues. The CDR3: CASSLDTYTGELFF. The DNA for the CDR3 is TGTGCCAGCAGCTTAGACACGTACACCGGGGAGCTGTTTTTT. Filled out from reference TRBV7-2 and TRBJ2-2, the complete variable domain reads GAGVSQSPSNKVTEKGKDVELRCDPISGHTALYWYRQSLGQGLEFLIYFQGNSAPDKSGLPSDRFSAERTGGSVSTLTIQRTQQEDSAVYLCASSLDTYTGELFFGEGSRLTVL.

The J gene is TRBJ1-1, the V gene TRBV19, with a possible D match to TRBD1 (6 bases). This CDR3 region has 14 residues. Germline loops: CDR1 LNHDA, CDR2 SQIVND (reference sequence). V lost 2 bases and J lost 7, with 14 bases in between. The CDR3 nucleotides are TGTGCCAGTAGTATAACGGGCGGGGGCGGTGAAGCTTTCTTT. As protein: CASSITGGGGEAFF.

The CDR3 loop reads CASSPFLDTQYF. The CDR3 nucleotides are TGTGCCAGCTCACCTTTCTTGGATACGCAGTATTTT. J is TRBJ2-3 and V is TRBV18, with D unresolved. Germline V gene lookup returns CDR1 KGHSH and CDR2 LQKENI. CDR3 size: 12 residues. The V and J ends lost 3 bases and 6 bases respectively, with 7 bases between them.

This rearrangement joins TRBV25-1 to TRBJ1-4; D may be TRBD1 (5 bases). Germline CDR1 reads MGHDK; CDR2 reads SYGVNS. V lost 4 bases to trimming and J lost 7 bases, with 13 bases between them. The CDR3 has 14 amino acids. The CDR3 reads CASSGQGRGEKLFF. DNA for the CDR3: TGTGCCAGCAGTGGGCAGGGTAGGGGTGAAAAACTGTTTTTT.

The chain couples TRBV7-2 to TRBJ2-5; 10 bases are shared with TRBD2. The CDR3 sequence is 15 residues long. The V and J ends lost 5 bases and 5 bases, in that order; junction bases with no gene match: 8. Germline V lookup: CDR1 SGHTA, CDR2 FQGNSA. The CDR3 loop is CASSPRASGSETQYF. In DNA form, the CDR3 reads TGTGCCAGCAGCCCGCGGGCTAGCGGGAGCGAGACCCAGTACTTC. The full variable domain, rest sourced from reference TRBV7-2 and TRBJ2-5, is GAGVSQSPSNKVTEKGKDVELRCDPISGHTALYWYRQSLGQGLEFLIYFQGNSAPDKSGLPSDRFSAERTGGSVSTLTIQRTQQEDSAVYLCASSPRASGSETQYFGPGTRLLVL.

This clone turned up a few times. The rearrangement joins TRBV28 to TRBJ1-2, with a weak D call TRBD1 (5 bases). Looked up from germline, CDR1 is MDHEN and CDR2 is SYDVKM. The CDR3 totals 14 residues. Trimming cost V 4 bases and J 2 bases, with 11 bases left between them. The CDR3 is CASSSPGWNYGYTF. The CDR3 region has the DNA TGTGCCAGCAGTTCGCCAGGGTGGAACTATGGCTACACCTTC.

V is TRBV7-9 and J is TRBJ1-6; 8 positions match TRBD1. Looked up from germline, CDR1 is SEHNR and CDR2 is FQNEAQ (reference sequence). J lost 9 bases, V lost 2 bases, and 3 bases had no gene match. The CDR3 has 14 amino acids. The CDR3 region is CASSLFQGASPLHF. Here the CDR3 DNA reads TGTGCCAGCAGCTTATTCCAGGGGGCTTCACCCCTCCACTTT.

This chain connects TRBV21-1 to TRBJ2-7; the table's D call of TRBD2 was not tested on the DNA. TRBV21-1 is a pseudogene segment. The CDR3 extends over 17 amino acids. CDR3 region: CASSREPKPEQDYEQYF. The CDR3 DNA reads TGTGCCAGCAGTAGGGAGCCGAAACCCGAGCAGGACTACGAGCAGTACTTC.

The chain is built from TRBV4-3 and TRBJ1-3, with D unresolved. With 0 bases removed from V and 0 bases from J, the gap between germline ends came to 12 bases. The germline CDR1 and CDR2 sequences are LGHNA and YSLEER. The CDR3 has 17 amino acids. The CDR3 bases are TGCGCCAGCAGCCAAGAATATGATACCTACTCTGGAAACACCATATATTTT. Translating gives CASSQEYDTYSGNTIYF.

The genes are TRBV12-5 and TRBJ2-7, with no clear D. V lost 5 bases to trimming and J lost 3 bases, with 8 bases between them. Per the germline V gene, CDR1 is LGHNT and CDR2 is FRNRAP. The CDR3 runs 12 residues. CDR3 loop: CASGNNIYEQYF. CDR3 DNA: TGTGCTAGTGGTAATAACATCTACGAGCAGTACTTC.

This rearrangement joins TRBV7-3 to TRBJ2-4; TRBD1 might be the D (6 bases). Germline CDR1 SGHTA, CDR2 FQGTGA. The CDR3 totals 13 residues. V was clipped by 5 bases and J by 7 bases, with 12 bases between them. The CDR3 DNA is TGTGCCAGCAGCCCTCAGGGGCAGAACATTCAGTACTTC. Translating it yields CASSPQGQNIQYF.

The V gene is TRBV18, the J gene TRBJ2-5; D ambiguous. V shed 5 bases and J shed 4 bases, with 5 bases lying between them. The germline V gene has CDR1 KGHSH and CDR2 LQKENI. CDR3 size: 11 residues. The chain's CDR3 is CASSEAETQYF. CDR3 sequence (DNA): TGTGCCAGCTCAGAGGCAGAGACCCAGTACTTC.